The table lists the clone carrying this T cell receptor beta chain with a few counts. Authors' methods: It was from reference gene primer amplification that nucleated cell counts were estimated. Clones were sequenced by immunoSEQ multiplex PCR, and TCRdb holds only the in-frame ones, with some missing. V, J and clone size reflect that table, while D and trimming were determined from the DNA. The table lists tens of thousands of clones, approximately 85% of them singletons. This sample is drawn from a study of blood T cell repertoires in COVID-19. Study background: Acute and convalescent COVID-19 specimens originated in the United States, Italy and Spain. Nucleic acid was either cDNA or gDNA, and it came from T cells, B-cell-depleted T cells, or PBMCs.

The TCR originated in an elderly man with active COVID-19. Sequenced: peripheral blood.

CDR3 region: CASSEWPRKKTGELFF. CDR3 in DNA: TGCGCCAGCAGCGAATGGCCCCGCAAAAAGACCGGGGAGCTGTTTTTT. The chain employs TRBV10-1 and TRBJ2-2; D is unclear. Germline lookup yields CDR1 WNHNN and CDR2 SYGVQD (reference sequence). V was trimmed by 6 bases and J by 5 bases, leaving 19 bases between them. The CDR3 is 16 amino acids.